Below are 18 T cell receptor beta chains sequenced from a single sample in a study of cytomegalovirus exposure and HLA in healthy donors. Primers: 60 Vbeta forward and 13 Jbeta reverse. TCRdb's table, derived via immunoSEQ multiplex PCR, lists solely in-frame clones and lacks some. The sample consists of some 100,000 clones, approximately 76% of them appearing once. Specimen: PBMCs. These TCRs come from a man aged 45 to 65 in good health and CMV-seropositive.

Worth noting for this clone: At one boundary the junction diverges from the germline segment, which might be a read error. The J gene is TRBJ2-5, the V gene TRBV7-9, with unresolved D. Germline V gene sequence: CDR1 SEHNR, CDR2 FQNEAQ (reference sequence). CDR3 length: 11 amino acids. CDR3 loop: CSSSPQETQYF. CDR3 DNA sequence: TGTTCCAGCAGCCCACAAGAGACCCAGTACTTC.

This rearrangement joins TRBV5-1 to TRBJ1-4, with D possibly matching TRBD1 (5 bases). V was pared by 2 bases and J by 0 bases, with 11 bases between. This CDR3 has 16 residues. CDR1 is SGHRS and CDR2 is YFSETQ in the germline V gene. For the CDR3, the DNA is TGCGCCAGCAGCTTACGACAGCGTGCAACTAATGAAAAACTGTTTTTT. Residues: CASSLRQRATNEKLFF. Looking up the rest from reference TRBV5-1 and TRBJ1-4 gives the full variable domain: KAGVTQTPRYLIKTRGQQVTLSCSPISGHRSVSWYQQTPGQGLQFLFEYFSETQRNKGNFPGRFSGRQFSNSRSEMNVSTLELGDSALYLCASSLRQRATNEKLFFGSGTQLSVL.

This chain links TRBV28 with TRBJ2-4; D might be TRBD1 (6 bases). This CDR3 is built from 13 residues. V shed 5 bases and J shed 5 bases, with 10 bases lying between them. CDR1 and CDR2 (germline): MDHEN, SYDVKM. CDR3: CASSPGQQNIQYF. CDR3 sequence (DNA): TGTGCCAGCAGTCCTGGACAGCAAAACATTCAGTACTTC. Full variable domain (outside the CDR3, taken from reference TRBV28 and TRBJ2-4): DVKVTQSSRYLVKRTGEKVFLECVQDMDHENMFWYRQDPGLGLRLIYFSYDVKMKEKGDIPEGYSVSREKKERFSLILESASTNQTSMYLCASSPGQQNIQYFGAGTRLSVL.

The chain joins TRBV21-1 to TRBJ2-7; TRBD1 is taken as the D call from the table, unchecked against the DNA. TRBV21-1 is designated a pseudogene. This CDR3 is 13 amino acids long. For the CDR3, the DNA is TGTGCCAGCATCCCTGGGCAGGGTAATGAGCAGTACTTC. Protein product: CASIPGQGNEQYF.

The genes are TRBV9 and TRBJ2-7; no clear D gene. V dropped 0 bases and J dropped 3 bases, with 10 bases sitting between them. Per the germline V gene, CDR1 is SGDLS and CDR2 is YYNGEE. This CDR3 region has 14 residues. The CDR3 reads CASSVGGGDYEQYF. The CDR3, as DNA: TGTGCCAGCAGCGTAGGAGGTGGCGACTACGAGCAGTACTTC.

The chain carries TRBV6-4 and TRBJ1-1, with unresolved D. Trimming removed 7 bases at V and 2 bases at J, with 14 bases between. CDR1 MRHNA and CDR2 SNTAGT come from the germline V gene. The CDR3 has 14 amino acids. This CDR3 reads CASKPRVENTEAFF. DNA of the CDR3: TGTGCCAGCAAGCCACGGGTAGAAAACACTGAAGCTTTCTTT.

This clone was seen a handful of times. Additional DNA sequences in this sample encode the identical CDR3. The V call is TRBV5-1, the J call TRBJ2-7, with D hard to call. The CDR3 consists of 14 residues. V lost 0 bases to trimming and J lost 2 bases, with 9 bases between them. CDR1 and CDR2 (germline): SGHRS, YFSETQ. CDR3 nucleotides: TGCGCCAGCAGCTTGGTGGTACAGCCCTACGAGCAGTACTTC. Translated, it gives CASSLVVQPYEQYF.

The table lists this clone with a count of one. This chain links TRBV7-2 with TRBJ2-3; unclear D gene. Germline V gene lookup returns CDR1 SGHTA and CDR2 FQGNSA. V was clipped by 1 base and J by 10 bases, with 6 bases between them. CDR3 length: 11 amino acids. The chain's CDR3 is CASSLGAAQYF. The DNA of the CDR3 is TGTGCCAGCAGCTTAGGGGCTGCGCAGTATTTT.

CDR3 amino acids: CASSPLSGKETQYF. CDR3 nucleotides: TGTGCCAGCTCACCTCTTTCCGGTAAAGAGACCCAGTACTTC. This rearrangement joins TRBV18 to TRBJ2-5; D gene uncertain. Trimming cost V 3 bases and J 3 bases, with 11 bases left between them. CDR3 length equals 14 residues. The germline V gene encodes CDR1 KGHSH and CDR2 LQKENI.

V and J are TRBV9 and TRBJ1-1; D not resolved. The CDR3 extends over 13 amino acids. Germline loops: CDR1 SGDLS, CDR2 YYNGEE. V was pared by 0 bases and J by 2 bases, with 5 bases between. The CDR3 DNA sequence: TGTGCCAGCAGCGTAGTTTCTAACACTGAAGCTTTCTTT. Amino acid sequence: CASSVVSNTEAFF.

The V call is TRBV18, the J call TRBJ2-6; 7 positions match TRBD2. This CDR3 is 17 amino acids long. Germline values: CDR1 KGHSH, CDR2 LQKENI. Trimming at V came to 0 bases and at J to 2 bases, leaving 4 bases not matched to a gene. DNA for the CDR3: TGTGCCAGCTCACCACCCCCGGGGGGAGCTGGGGCCAACGTCCTGACTTTC. Translating gives CASSPPPGGAGANVLTF.

This chain connects TRBV4-3 to TRBJ2-7; D is possibly TRBD1 (6 bases). The CDR3 consists of 17 residues. V was cut by 0 bases and J by 5 bases, with 20 bases left in between. Germline V CDR1 and CDR2: LGHNA, YSLEER. The CDR3 DNA is TGCGCCAGCAGCCAAGATTCGTACAGGGAAGGGATGGACGAGCAGTACTTC. This codes for CASSQDSYREGMDEQYF.

This clone came up once. The rearrangement joins TRBV6-1 to TRBJ1-1; D remains unclear. In germline, CDR1 is MNHNS, CDR2 SASEGT. Trimming took off 2 bases at V and 5 bases at J, with 15 bases between the two ends. CDR3 length: 15 residues. CDR3 nucleotides: TGTGCCAGCAGTGAATTCGGGTTTATCGAGACTGAAGCTTTCTTT. Its protein product is CASSEFGFIETEAFF.

This chain joins TRBV5-1 and TRBJ2-3, with D possibly matching TRBD2 (6 bases). Germline CDR1 is SGHRS and CDR2 is YFSETQ. CDR3 length: 16 residues. V gave up 4 bases and J gave up 0 bases, with 15 bases separating them. The CDR3 sequence is CASSLDGGFSTDTQYF. The CDR3 region has the DNA TGCGCCAGCAGCCTGGACGGGGGATTTAGCACAGATACGCAGTATTTT.

The chain has TRBV28 and TRBJ2-1; possibly TRBD1 for D (6 bases). This CDR3 has 12 amino acids. CDR1 and CDR2 from the germline V gene are MDHEN and SYDVKM. Between the trimmed V and J ends, which lost 7 bases and 8 bases, there was a span of 12 bases. The CDR3 region is CASNQNRDEQFF. CDR3 in DNA: TGTGCCAGCAACCAAAACAGGGATGAGCAGTTCTTC. The full variable domain, its missing parts supplied by reference TRBV28 and TRBJ2-1, is DVKVTQSSRYLVKRTGEKVFLECVQDMDHENMFWYRQDPGLGLRLIYFSYDVKMKEKGDIPEGYSVSREKKERFSLILESASTNQTSMYLCASNQNRDEQFFGPGTRLTVL.

This chain joins TRBV10-2 and TRBJ2-7, with D perhaps TRBD1 (5 bases). CDR1 WSHSY and CDR2 SAAADI come from the germline V gene. This CDR3 is 15 amino acids long. Deletions cut 2 bases from V and 0 bases from J, with 11 bases between. CDR3 sequence: CASSERGRASYEQYF. CDR3 nucleotide sequence: TGCGCCAGCAGTGAGAGGGGAAGAGCCTCCTACGAGCAGTACTTC.

The V gene is TRBV27, the J gene TRBJ2-7; 8 nucleotides align to TRBD2. The V segment lost 6 bases and the J segment 12 bases; nucleotides outside the gene matches: 13. The CDR3 spans 13 residues. Germline CDR1 and CDR2: MNHEY and SMNVEV (reference sequence). As DNA, the CDR3 is TGTGCCAGCAGGACTACTCGGGGGGGGCCTCGGTACTTC. Its translation: CASRTTRGGPRYF.

This chain uses TRBV18 with TRBJ1-2; D is undetermined. The CDR3 covers 14 residues. V was cut by 2 bases and J by 3 bases, with 10 bases left in between. Germline CDR1 KGHSH, CDR2 LQKENI. DNA of the CDR3: TGTGCCAGCTCACCAGCGGCAGTTTACTATGGCTACACCTTC. It is translated as CASSPAAVYYGYTF.